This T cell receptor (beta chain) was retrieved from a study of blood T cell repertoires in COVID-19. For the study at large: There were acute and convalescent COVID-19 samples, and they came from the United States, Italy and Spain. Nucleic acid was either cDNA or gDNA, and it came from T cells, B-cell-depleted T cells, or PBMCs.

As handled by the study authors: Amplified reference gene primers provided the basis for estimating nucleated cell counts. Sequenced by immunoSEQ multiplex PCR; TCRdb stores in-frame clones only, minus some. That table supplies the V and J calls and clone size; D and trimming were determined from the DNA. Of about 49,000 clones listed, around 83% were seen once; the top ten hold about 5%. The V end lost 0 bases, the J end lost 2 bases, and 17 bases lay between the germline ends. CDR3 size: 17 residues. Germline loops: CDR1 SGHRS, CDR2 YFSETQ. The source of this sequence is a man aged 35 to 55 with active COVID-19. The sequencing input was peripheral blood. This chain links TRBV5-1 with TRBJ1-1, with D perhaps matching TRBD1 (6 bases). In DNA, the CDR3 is TGCGCCAGCAGCTTGGGACCAGGACAGATCAGAAACACTGAAGCTTTCTTT. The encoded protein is CASSLGPGQIRNTEAFF.